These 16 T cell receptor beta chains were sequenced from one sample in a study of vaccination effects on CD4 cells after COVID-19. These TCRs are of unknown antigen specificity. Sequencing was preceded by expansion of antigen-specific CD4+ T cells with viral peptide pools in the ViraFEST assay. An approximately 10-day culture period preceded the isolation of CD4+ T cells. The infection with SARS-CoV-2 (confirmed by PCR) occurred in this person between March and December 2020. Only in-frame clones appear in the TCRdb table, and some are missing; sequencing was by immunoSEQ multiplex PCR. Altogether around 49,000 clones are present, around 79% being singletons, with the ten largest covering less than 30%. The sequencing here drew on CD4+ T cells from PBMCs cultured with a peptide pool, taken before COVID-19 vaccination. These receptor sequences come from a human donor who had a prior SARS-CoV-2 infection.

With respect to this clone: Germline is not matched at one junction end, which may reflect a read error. The CDR3 loop is CASRLGLAGQDTQYF. The DNA of the CDR3 is TGCGCCAGCAGGTTGGGGCTAGCGGGACAGGATACGCAGTATTTT. The chain is built from TRBV5-1 and TRBJ2-3, with TRBD2 matching 9 bases. CDR3 length equals 15 residues. Germline V gene data show CDR1 as SGHRS and CDR2 as YFSETQ. The variable domain in full, completed from reference TRBV5-1 and TRBJ2-3, reads KAGVTQTPRYLIKTRGQQVTLSCSPISGHRSVSWYQQTPGQGLQFLFEYFSETQRNKGNFPGRFSGRQFSNSRSEMNVSTLELGDSALYLCASRLGLAGQDTQYFGPGTRLTVL.

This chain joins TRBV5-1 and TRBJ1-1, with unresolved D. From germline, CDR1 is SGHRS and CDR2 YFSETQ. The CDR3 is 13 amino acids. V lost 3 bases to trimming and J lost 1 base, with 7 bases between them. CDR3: CASSYRENTEAFF. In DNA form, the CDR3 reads TGCGCCAGCAGCTACCGAGAGAACACTGAAGCTTTCTTT.

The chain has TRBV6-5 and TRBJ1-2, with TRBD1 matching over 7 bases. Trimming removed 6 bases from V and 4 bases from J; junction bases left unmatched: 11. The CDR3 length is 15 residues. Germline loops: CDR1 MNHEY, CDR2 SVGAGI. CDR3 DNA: TGTGCCAGCAGAGTGCAGAAACAGGGGTTCTATGGCTACACCTTC. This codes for CASRVQKQGFYGYTF.

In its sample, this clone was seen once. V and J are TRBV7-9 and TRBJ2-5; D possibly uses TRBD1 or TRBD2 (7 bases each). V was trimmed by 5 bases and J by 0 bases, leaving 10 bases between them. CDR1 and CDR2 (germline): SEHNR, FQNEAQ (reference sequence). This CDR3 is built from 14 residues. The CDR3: CASSPGGDQETQYF. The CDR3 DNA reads TGTGCCAGCAGCCCAGGGGGGGACCAAGAGACCCAGTACTTC.

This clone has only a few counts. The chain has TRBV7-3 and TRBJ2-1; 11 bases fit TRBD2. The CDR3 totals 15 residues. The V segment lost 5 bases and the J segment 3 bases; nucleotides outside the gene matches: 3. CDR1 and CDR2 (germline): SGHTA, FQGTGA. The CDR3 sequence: CASSLSGGVYNEQFF. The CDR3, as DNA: TGTGCCAGCAGCCTTAGCGGGGGGGTCTACAATGAGCAGTTCTTC.

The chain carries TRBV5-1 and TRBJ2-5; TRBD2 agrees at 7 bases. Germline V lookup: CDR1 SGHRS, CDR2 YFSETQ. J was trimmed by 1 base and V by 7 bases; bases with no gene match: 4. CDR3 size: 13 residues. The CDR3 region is CASHGGGQETQYF. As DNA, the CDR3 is TGCGCCAGCCACGGCGGGGGCCAAGAGACCCAGTACTTC.

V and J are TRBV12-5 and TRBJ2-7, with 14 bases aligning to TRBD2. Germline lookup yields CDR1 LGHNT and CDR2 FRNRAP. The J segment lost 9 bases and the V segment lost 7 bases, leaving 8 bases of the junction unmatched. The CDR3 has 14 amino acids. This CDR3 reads CASAPRLAGGLQYF. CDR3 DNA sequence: TGTGCTAGTGCCCCTCGACTAGCGGGGGGGCTGCAGTACTTC.

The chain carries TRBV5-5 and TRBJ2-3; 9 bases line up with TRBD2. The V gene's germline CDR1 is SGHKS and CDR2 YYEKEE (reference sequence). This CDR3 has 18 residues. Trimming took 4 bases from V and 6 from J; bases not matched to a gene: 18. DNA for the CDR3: TGTGCCAGCAGCACAACGATTAGCGGCGGGGGGGCAGGGGATACGCAGTATTTT. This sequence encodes CASSTTISGGGAGDTQYF. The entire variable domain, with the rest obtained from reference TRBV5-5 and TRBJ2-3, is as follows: DAGVTQSPTHLIKTRGQQVTLRCSPISGHKSVSWYQQVLGQGPQFIFQYYEKEERGRGNFPDRFSARQFPNYSSELNVNALLLGDSALYLCASSTTISGGGAGDTQYFGPGTRLTVL.

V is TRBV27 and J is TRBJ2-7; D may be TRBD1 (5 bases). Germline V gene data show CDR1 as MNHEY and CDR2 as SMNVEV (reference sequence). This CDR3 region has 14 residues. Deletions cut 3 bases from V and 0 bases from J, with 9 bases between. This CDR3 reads CASSLWGSSYEQYF. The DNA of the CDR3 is TGTGCCAGCAGTTTGTGGGGCAGCTCCTACGAGCAGTACTTC.

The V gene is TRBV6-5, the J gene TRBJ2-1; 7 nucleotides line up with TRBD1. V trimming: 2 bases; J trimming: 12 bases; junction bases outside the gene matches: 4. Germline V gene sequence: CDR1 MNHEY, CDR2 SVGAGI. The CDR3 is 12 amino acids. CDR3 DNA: TGTGCCAGCAGTTACGAGGCAGGGGGGCAGTTCTTC. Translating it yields CASSYEAGGQFF.

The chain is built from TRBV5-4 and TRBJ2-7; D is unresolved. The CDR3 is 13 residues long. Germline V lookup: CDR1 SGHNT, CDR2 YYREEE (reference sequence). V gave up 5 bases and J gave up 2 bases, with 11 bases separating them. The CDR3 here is CASRKDGTYEQYF. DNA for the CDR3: TGTGCCAGCAGGAAGGACGGAACCTACGAGCAGTACTTC.

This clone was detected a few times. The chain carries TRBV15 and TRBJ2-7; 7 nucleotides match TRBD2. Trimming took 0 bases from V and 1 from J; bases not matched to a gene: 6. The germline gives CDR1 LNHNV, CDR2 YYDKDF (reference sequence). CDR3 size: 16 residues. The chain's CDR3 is CATSRDWPGLSYEQYF. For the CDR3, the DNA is TGTGCCACCAGCAGAGATTGGCCGGGACTATCCTACGAGCAGTACTTC. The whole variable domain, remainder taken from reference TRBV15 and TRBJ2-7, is DAMVIQNPRYQVTQFGKPVTLSCSQTLNHNVMYWYQQKSSQAPKLLFHYYDKDFNNEADTPDNFQSRRPNTSFCFLDIRSPGLGDTAMYLCATSRDWPGLSYEQYFGPGTRLTVT.

DNA of the CDR3: TGTGCCACCAGTGAAAGTCTAGCGGGAGTGAGAGAGACCCAGTACTTC. It translates to CATSESLAGVRETQYF. The gene calls are TRBV24-1 and TRBJ2-5; TRBD2 aligns across 10 bases. From germline, CDR1 is KGHDR and CDR2 SFDVKD. The V gene end was trimmed by 4 bases and the J gene end by 4 bases; junction bases not matched to a gene: 8. The CDR3 is 16 residues long.

The CDR3 loop reads CASSLDRLAGDTQYF. CDR3 nucleotides: TGTGCCAGCAGCTTAGATCGGCTAGCGGGAGATACGCAGTATTTT. The chain recombines TRBV7-2 with TRBJ2-3; 8 nucleotides line up with TRBD2. The germline V gene has CDR1 SGHTA and CDR2 FQGNSA. The CDR3 covers 15 residues. V lost 1 base and J lost 5; bases outside the gene matches: 5.

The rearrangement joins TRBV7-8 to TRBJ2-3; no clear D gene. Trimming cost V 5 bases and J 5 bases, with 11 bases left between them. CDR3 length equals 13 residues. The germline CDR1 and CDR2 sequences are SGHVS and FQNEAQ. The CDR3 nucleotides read TGTGCCAGCAGCCAAAATGGCCGAGATACGCAGTATTTT. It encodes CASSQNGRDTQYF.

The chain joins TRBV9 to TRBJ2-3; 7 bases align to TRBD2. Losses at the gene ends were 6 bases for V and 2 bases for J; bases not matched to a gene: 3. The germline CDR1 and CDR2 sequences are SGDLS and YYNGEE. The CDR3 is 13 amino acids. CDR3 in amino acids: CASKSGNTDTQYF. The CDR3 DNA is TGTGCCAGCAAGAGCGGGAACACAGATACGCAGTATTTT.